These 14 T cell receptor beta chains share one sample of origin, sequenced in a study of cytomegalovirus exposure and HLA in healthy donors. Libraries were prepared by immunoSEQ multiplex PCR; TCRdb keeps only in-frame clonotypes and omits some of them. The sample lists about 78,000 clones; almost 97% were seen once. What was sequenced was PBMCs. The source is a man in his late teens or twenties in good health and CMV-seropositive.

The CDR3 DNA reads TGTGCCAGCAGCTTAGTTTCCGGAGGGTCTGCGAACACCGGGGAGCTGTTTTTT. It is translated as CASSLVSGGSANTGELFF. The chain is built from TRBV7-2 and TRBJ2-2, with D possibly being TRBD2 (6 bases). CDR3 length equals 18 residues. CDR1 is SGHTA, CDR2 FQGNSA, per germline. Trimming took off 1 base at V and 0 bases at J, with 15 bases between the two ends.

V is TRBV4-1 and J is TRBJ2-1; 7 bases fit TRBD1. V was pared by 4 bases and J by 10 bases, with 10 bases of the junction left unmatched. The CDR3 has 14 residues. Germline V lookup: CDR1 MGHRA, CDR2 YSYEKL. CDR3 amino acids: CASSLDREIREQFF. The CDR3, as DNA: TGCGCCAGCAGCCTCGACAGGGAAATTCGGGAGCAGTTCTTC.

The chain is built from TRBV21-1 and TRBJ2-7; no DNA check was done on the table's D call, TRBD1. TRBV21-1 is marked as a pseudogene. The CDR3 sequence is 17 residues long. The CDR3 region has the DNA TGTGCCAGCAGCAAAGTGAAAATAGGGACAGGTACCTACGAGCAGTACTTC. It encodes CASSKVKIGTGTYEQYF.

The chain joins TRBV10-3 to TRBJ2-7; D is unclear. Germline CDR1 is ENHRY and CDR2 is SYGVKD. Trimming cost V 3 bases and J 4 bases, with 10 bases left between them. The CDR3 length is 13 residues. The CDR3, as DNA: TGTGCCATCAGTGATCTCAACAGTTACGAGCAGTACTTC. Its protein is CAISDLNSYEQYF.

The J gene is TRBJ2-1, the V gene TRBV29-1; TRBD2 might be the D (6 bases). Germline values: CDR1 SQVTM, CDR2 ANQGSEA. The V end was cut by 4 bases, the J end by 2 bases, with 6 bases between. The CDR3 sequence is 12 residues long. CDR3 DNA sequence: TGCAGCGTTGGGGGGGCCTACAATGAGCAGTTCTTC. Residues: CSVGGAYNEQFF.

V gene TRBV18 combines with J gene TRBJ2-7; D might be TRBD1 (6 bases). Germline loops: CDR1 KGHSH, CDR2 LQKENI. The CDR3 is 16 residues long. Between the trimmed V and J ends, which lost 5 bases and 3 bases, there was a span of 20 bases. CDR3 amino acids: CASSASGQGGYYEQYF. The DNA of the CDR3 is TGTGCCAGCTCAGCGTCGGGACAAGGGGGTTACTACGAGCAGTACTTC.

The chain has TRBV2 and TRBJ2-5; TRBD1 agrees at 7 bases. V dropped 4 bases and J dropped 5; count of bases not matched to a gene: 7. Germline V gives CDR1 SNHLY, CDR2 FYNNEI. This CDR3 spans 14 amino acids. The CDR3 loop is CASSVSTGQETQYF. For the CDR3, the DNA is TGTGCCAGCAGTGTGTCGACAGGGCAGGAGACCCAGTACTTC.

This clone is a singleton in its sample. V usage is TRBV28 and J usage is TRBJ2-7; a weak D match, TRBD1 (6 bases). Per germline, CDR1 MDHEN and CDR2 SYDVKM. This CDR3 region has 16 residues. V lost 4 bases and J 0 bases, leaving 16 bases between the germline ends. Here the CDR3 reads CASSSPRTAGSYEQYF. The CDR3, as DNA: TGTGCCAGCAGTTCCCCTCGGACAGCCGGCTCCTACGAGCAGTACTTC.

The chain combines TRBV7-9 with TRBJ2-7, with 9 positions matching TRBD1. Germline V gives CDR1 SEHNR, CDR2 FQNEAQ (reference sequence). This CDR3 has 14 amino acids. V lost 5 bases, J lost 9 bases, and 11 bases stayed unmatched. The CDR3 coding sequence is TGTGCCAGCAGCGCCGGGACAGGGCATATATGGCAGTACTTC. Encoded protein: CASSAGTGHIWQYF.

V and J are TRBV9 and TRBJ2-7, with 9 bases aligning to TRBD2. CDR3 length equals 16 residues. After removal of 0 bases from V and 0 bases from J, the junction contained 4 bases not matched to a gene. Per germline, CDR1 SGDLS and CDR2 YYNGEE. CDR3 coding DNA: TGTGCCAGCAGCGTAGGGCCAGCGGGAGGCTCCTACGAGCAGTACTTC. Its protein product is CASSVGPAGGSYEQYF.

The J gene is TRBJ1-1, the V gene TRBV29-1, with a tentative D call TRBD1 (5 bases). CDR1 is SQVTM and CDR2 is ANQGSEA in the germline V gene. The CDR3 extends over 12 amino acids. Between the trimmed V and J ends, which lost 6 bases and 0 bases, there was a span of 8 bases. The CDR3 is CSVRDLNTEAFF. CDR3 in DNA: TGCAGCGTGCGGGACCTGAACACTGAAGCTTTCTTT. The full variable domain, completed using reference TRBV29-1 and TRBJ1-1, is SAVISQKPSRDICQRGTSLTIQCQVDSQVTMMFWYRQQPGQSLTLIATANQGSEATYESGFVIDKFPISRPNLTFSTLTVSNMSPEDSSIYLCSVRDLNTEAFFGQGTRLTVV.

The J gene is TRBJ2-2, the V gene TRBV9; the match to TRBD1 covers 10 bases. Germline CDR1 and CDR2: SGDLS and YYNGEE. V shed 4 bases, J shed 2 bases, and the junction held 8 bases outside the gene matches. The CDR3 has 17 amino acids. CDR3 protein: CASSPRGQGLNTGELFF. CDR3 in DNA: TGTGCCAGCAGCCCCAGGGGACAGGGGCTAAACACCGGGGAGCTGTTTTTT. Using reference TRBV9 and TRBJ2-2 for the parts outside the CDR3, the full variable domain is DSGVTQTPKHLITATGQRVTLRCSPRSGDLSVYWYQQSLDQGLQFLIQYYNGEERAKGNILERFSAQQFPDLHSELNLSSLELGDSALYFCASSPRGQGLNTGELFFGEGSRLTVL.

This chain links TRBV28 with TRBJ2-7; 7 bases fit TRBD1. The V segment lost 6 bases and the J segment 3 bases; nucleotides outside the gene matches: 8. The CDR3 has 14 residues. The V gene's germline CDR1 is MDHEN and CDR2 SYDVKM. The CDR3 region is CASSGAGGSYEQYF. DNA of the CDR3: TGTGCCAGCAGCGGGGCAGGGGGTAGCTACGAGCAGTACTTC.

The rearrangement joins TRBV18 to TRBJ2-2; possibly TRBD1 for D (5 bases). V dropped 0 bases and J dropped 3 bases, with 11 bases sitting between them. There are 16 residues in the CDR3. CDR1 and CDR2 (germline): KGHSH, LQKENI. The CDR3 DNA is TGTGCCAGCTCACCACCGGATCAGGGTTACACCGGGGAGCTGTTTTTT. Translating gives CASSPPDQGYTGELFF.